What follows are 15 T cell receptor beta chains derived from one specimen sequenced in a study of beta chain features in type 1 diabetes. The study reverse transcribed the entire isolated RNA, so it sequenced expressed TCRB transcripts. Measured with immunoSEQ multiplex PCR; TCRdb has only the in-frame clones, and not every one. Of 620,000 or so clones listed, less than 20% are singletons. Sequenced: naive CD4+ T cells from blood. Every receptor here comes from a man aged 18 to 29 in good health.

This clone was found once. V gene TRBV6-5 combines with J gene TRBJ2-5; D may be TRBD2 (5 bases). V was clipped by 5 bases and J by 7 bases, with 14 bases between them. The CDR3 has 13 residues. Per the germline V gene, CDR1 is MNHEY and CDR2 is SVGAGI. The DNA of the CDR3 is TGTGCCAGCAGTGCCGGACTGATGGGGACCCAGTACTTC. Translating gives CASSAGLMGTQYF.

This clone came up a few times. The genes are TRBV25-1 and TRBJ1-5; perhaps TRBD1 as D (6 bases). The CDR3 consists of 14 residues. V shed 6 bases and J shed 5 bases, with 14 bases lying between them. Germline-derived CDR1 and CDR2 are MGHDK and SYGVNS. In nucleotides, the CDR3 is TGTGCCAGCAGCTCGGACAGAACCCATCAGCCCCAGCATTTT. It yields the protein CASSSDRTHQPQHF. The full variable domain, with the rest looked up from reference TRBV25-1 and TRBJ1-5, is EADIYQTPRYLVIGTGKKITLECSQTMGHDKMYWYQQDPGMELHLIHYSYGVNSTEKGDLSSESTVSRIRTEHFPLTLESARPSHTSQYLCASSSDRTHQPQHFGDGTRLSIL.

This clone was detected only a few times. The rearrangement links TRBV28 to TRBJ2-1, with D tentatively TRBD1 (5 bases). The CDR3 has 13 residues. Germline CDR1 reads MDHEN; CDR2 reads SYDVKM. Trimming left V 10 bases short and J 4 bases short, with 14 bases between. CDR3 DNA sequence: TGTGCCACCACGAGACAGCTATACAATGAGCAGTTCTTC. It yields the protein CATTRQLYNEQFF.

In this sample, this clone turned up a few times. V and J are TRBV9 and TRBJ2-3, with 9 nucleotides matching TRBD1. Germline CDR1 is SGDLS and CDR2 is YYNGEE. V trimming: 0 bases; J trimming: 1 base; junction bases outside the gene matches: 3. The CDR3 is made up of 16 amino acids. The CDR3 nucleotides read TGTGCCAGCAGCGTAGTTTGGACAGGGGGCACAGATACGCAGTATTTT. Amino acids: CASSVVWTGGTDTQYF. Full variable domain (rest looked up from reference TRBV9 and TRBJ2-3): DSGVTQTPKHLITATGQRVTLRCSPRSGDLSVYWYQQSLDQGLQFLIQYYNGEERAKGNILERFSAQQFPDLHSELNLSSLELGDSALYFCASSVVWTGGTDTQYFGPGTRLTVL.

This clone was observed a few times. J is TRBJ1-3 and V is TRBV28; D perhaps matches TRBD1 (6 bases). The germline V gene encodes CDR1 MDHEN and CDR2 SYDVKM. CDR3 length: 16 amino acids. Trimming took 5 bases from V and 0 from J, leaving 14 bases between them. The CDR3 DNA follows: TGTGCCAGCAGTCCGCCGGGACACATCTCTGGAAACACCATATATTTT. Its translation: CASSPPGHISGNTIYF.

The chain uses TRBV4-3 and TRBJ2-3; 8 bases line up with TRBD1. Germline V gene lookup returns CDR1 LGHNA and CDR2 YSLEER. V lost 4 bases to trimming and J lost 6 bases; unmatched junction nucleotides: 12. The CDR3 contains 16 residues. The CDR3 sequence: CASSLGQGAVRDTQYF. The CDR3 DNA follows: TGCGCCAGCAGCCTTGGACAGGGCGCCGTCCGCGATACGCAGTATTTT.

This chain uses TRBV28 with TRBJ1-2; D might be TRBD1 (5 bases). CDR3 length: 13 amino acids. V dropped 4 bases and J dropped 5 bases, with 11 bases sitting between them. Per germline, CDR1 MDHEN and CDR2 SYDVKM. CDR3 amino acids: CASSSNRIYGYTF. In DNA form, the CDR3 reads TGTGCCAGCAGTTCTAACAGGATTTATGGCTACACCTTC.

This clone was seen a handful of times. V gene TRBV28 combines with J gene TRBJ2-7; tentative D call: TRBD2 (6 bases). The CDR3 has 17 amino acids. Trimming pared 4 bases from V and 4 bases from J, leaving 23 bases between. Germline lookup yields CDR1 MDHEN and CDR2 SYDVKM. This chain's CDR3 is CASSSGGGGTRRYEQYF. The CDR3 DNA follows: TGTGCCAGCAGTTCCGGCGGAGGAGGGACCCGCCGATACGAGCAGTACTTC.

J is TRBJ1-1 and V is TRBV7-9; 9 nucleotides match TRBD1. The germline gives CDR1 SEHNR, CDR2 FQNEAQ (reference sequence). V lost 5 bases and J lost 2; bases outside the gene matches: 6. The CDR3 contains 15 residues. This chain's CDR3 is CASSIHRGRNTEAFF. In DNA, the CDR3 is TGTGCCAGCAGCATCCACAGGGGGCGCAACACTGAAGCTTTCTTT. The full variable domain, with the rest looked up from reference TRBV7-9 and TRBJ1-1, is DTGVSQNPRHKITKRGQNVTFRCDPISEHNRLYWYRQTLGQGPEFLTYFQNEAQLEKSRLLSDRFSAERPKGSFSTLEIQRTEQGDSAMYLCASSIHRGRNTEAFFGQGTRLTVV.

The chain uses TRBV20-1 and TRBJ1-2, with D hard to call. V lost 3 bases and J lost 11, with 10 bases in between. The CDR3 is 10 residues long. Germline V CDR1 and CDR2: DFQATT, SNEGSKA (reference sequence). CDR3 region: CSASNGLYTF. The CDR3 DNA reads TGCAGTGCTAGTAATGGATTATACACCTTC.

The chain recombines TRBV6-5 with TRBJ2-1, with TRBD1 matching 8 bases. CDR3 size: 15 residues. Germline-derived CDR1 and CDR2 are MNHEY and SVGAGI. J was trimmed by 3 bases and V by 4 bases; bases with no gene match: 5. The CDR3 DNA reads TGTGCCAGCAGTTCGACAGGGGTCCTCTACAATGAGCAGTTCTTC. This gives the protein CASSSTGVLYNEQFF.

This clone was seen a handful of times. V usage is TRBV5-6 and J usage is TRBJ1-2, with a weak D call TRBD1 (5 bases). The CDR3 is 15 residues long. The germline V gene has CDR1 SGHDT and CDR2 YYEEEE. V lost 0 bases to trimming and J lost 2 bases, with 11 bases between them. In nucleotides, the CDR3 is TGTGCCAGCAGCTTGGGTGGGGGGAACAACTATGGCTACACCTTC. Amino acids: CASSLGGGNNYGYTF.

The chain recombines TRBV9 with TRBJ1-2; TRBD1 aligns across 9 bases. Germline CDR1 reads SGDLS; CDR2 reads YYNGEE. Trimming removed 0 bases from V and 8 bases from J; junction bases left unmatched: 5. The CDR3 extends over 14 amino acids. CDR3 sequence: CASSVDRGLGGYTF. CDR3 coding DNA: TGTGCCAGCAGCGTAGACAGGGGGCTGGGAGGCTACACCTTC.

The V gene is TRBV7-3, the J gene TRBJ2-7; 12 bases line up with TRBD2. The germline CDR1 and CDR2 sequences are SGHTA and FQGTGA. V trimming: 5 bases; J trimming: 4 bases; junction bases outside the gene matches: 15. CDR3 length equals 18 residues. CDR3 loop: CASSHGGLAGGSTYEQYF. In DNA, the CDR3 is TGTGCCAGCAGCCACGGGGGACTAGCGGGTGGATCCACATACGAGCAGTACTTC.

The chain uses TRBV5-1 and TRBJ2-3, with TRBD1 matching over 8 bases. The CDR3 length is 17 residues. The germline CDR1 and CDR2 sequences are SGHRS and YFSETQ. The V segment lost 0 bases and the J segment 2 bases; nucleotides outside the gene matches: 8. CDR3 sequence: CASSLATGTGFTDTQYF. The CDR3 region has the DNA TGCGCCAGCAGCTTGGCCACCGGGACAGGCTTCACAGATACGCAGTATTTT.